The rows below give T cell receptor beta chains drawn from one sample of a study of blood T cells in healthy people across ages. TCRdb re-called the 5' RACE reads with MiXCR, one entry per CDR3 protein. The sample lists approximately 730,000 distinct CDR3 sequences; about 48% were seen once. The sequenced material came from blood. These receptors all come from a man older than 75 in good health. Both conserved end residues are part of each CDR3. A D gene is named only where the DNA matches it firmly. Expanded clones get a size class; other rows say once, few or many, or leave the size out.

D gene	V gene	clone size	J gene	CDR3 protein	CDR3 DNA
TRBD1	TRBV25-1	once	TRBJ1-1	CASSESGQGKAFF	TGTGCCAGCAGTGAATCAGGACAGGGAAAAGCTTTCTTT
.	TRBV20-1	.	TRBJ2-1	CSATPRVGSYNEQFF	TGCAGTGCTACGCCCAGGGTAGGCTCCTACAATGAGCAGTTCTTC
.	TRBV14	.	TRBJ2-7	CASSHRTASEQYF	TGTGCCAGCAGCCATCGGACAGCGAGCGAGCAGTACTTC
TRBD1	TRBV5-6	.	TRBJ1-2	CASSQGQGVNYGYTF	TGTGCCAGCAGCCAAGGACAGGGGGTGAATTATGGCTACACCTTC
TRBD1	TRBV6-5	.	TRBJ1-4	CASSYDREAYNEKLFF	TGTGCCAGCAGTTACGACAGGGAGGCATATAATGAAAAACTGTTTTTT
TRBD2	TRBV5-1	few	TRBJ2-7	CASGVAGLYEQYF	TGCGCCAGCGGGGTAGCGGGACTCTACGAGCAGTACTTC
.	TRBV20-1	.	TRBJ1-1	CSAPDPSAGNTEAFF	TGCAGTGCTCCCGACCCCAGTGCGGGGAACACTGAAGCTTTCTTT
TRBD2	TRBV5-1	.	TRBJ2-1	CASKEGTRAGNEQFF	TGCGCCAGCAAAGAGGGGACTAGGGCGGGGAATGAGCAGTTCTTC
.	TRBV27	.	TRBJ1-1	CASSRSGNMNTEAFF	TGTGCCAGCAGCCGTAGCGGAAACATGAACACTGAAGCTTTCTTT
.	TRBV7-9	.	TRBJ1-4	CASTGVMDEKLFF	TGTGCCAGCACAGGGGTCATGGATGAAAAACTGTTTTTT
.	TRBV3-1	.	TRBJ1-2	CASSQAQPINQRGYTF	TGTGCCAGCAGCCAAGCTCAACCAATCAACCAGCGGGGCTACACCTTC